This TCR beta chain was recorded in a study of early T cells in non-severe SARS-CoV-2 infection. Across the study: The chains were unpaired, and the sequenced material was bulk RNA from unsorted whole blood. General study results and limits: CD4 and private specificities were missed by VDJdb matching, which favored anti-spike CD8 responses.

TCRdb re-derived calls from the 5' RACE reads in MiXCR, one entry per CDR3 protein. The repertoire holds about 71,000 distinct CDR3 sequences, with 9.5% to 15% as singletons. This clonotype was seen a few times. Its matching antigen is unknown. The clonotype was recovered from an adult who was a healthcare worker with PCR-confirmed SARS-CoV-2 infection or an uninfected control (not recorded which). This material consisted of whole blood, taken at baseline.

The chain's CDR3 is CATRDYGYEQYF. The DNA of the CDR3 is TGTGCCACCCGGGACTACGGCTACGAGCAGTACTTC. The chain has TRBV19 and TRBJ2-7; TRBD2 matches at 7 bases. CDR1 is LNHDA, CDR2 SQIVND, per germline (reference sequence). After removal of 10 bases from V and 3 bases from J, the junction contained 6 bases not matched to a gene. The CDR3 covers 12 residues. Looking up the rest from reference TRBV19 and TRBJ2-7 gives the full variable domain: DGGITQSPKYLFRKEGQNVTLSCEQNLNHDAMYWYRQDPGQGLRLIYYSQIVNDFQKGDIAEGYSVSREKKESFPLTVTSAQKNPTAFYLCATRDYGYEQYFGPGTRLTVT.